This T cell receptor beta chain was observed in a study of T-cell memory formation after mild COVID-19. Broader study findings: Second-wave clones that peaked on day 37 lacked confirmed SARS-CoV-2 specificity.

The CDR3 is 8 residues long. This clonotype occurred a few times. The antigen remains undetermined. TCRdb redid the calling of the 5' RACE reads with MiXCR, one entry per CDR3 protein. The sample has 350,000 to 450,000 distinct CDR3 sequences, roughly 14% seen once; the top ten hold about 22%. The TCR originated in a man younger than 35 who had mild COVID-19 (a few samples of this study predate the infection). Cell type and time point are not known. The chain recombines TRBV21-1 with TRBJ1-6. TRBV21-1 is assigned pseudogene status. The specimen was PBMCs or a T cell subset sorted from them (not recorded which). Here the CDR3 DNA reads TGTGCCAGCACAGCCCTCCACTTT. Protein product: CASTALHF.